These T cell receptor beta chains were read from a single sample in a study of T cells in Graves' hyperthyroidism and ophthalmopathy. TCRdb fed the multiplex PCR reads into MiXCR, producing one record per CDR3 protein. The table includes about 380,000 distinct CDR3 sequences, around 20% detected once. Sequencing input: blood. All receptors come from a man younger than 30 with Graves' ophthalmopathy. The CDR3 runs from the conserved cysteine through the conserved F or W. The D gene is left open where the match is weak. Size is omitted from some rows. Given values are once, few, many or a class for expanded clones.

v_call	d_call	clone_size	j_call	cdr3_aa	cdr3_nt
TRBV12-3/TRBV12-4	-	many	TRBJ1-2	CASSARGYGYTF	TGTGCCAGCAGTGCCCGGGGCTATGGCTACACCTTC
TRBV27	-	many	TRBJ2-7	CASSDSNEQYF	TGTGCCAGCAGTGACAGTAACGAGCAGTACTTC
TRBV11-1	-	-	TRBJ1-1	CASSLAGGGRPEAFF	TGTGCCAGCAGCTTAGCCGGGGGGGGGAGACCTGAAGCTTTCTTT
TRBV10-3	-	few	TRBJ2-2	CAISGPAANTGELFF	TGTGCCATCAGTGGACCGGCCGCGAACACCGGGGAGCTGTTTTTT
TRBV2	-	many	TRBJ2-4	CASKYAGGKNIQYF	TGTGCCAGCAAGTATGCTGGGGGGAAAAACATTCAGTACTTC
TRBV2	TRBD1	-	TRBJ2-7	CANSYSTPGQGYEQYF	TGTGCCAACAGTTACTCGACCCCCGGACAGGGCTACGAGCAGTACTTC
TRBV28	-	-	TRBJ2-4	CASSPKNIQYF	TGTGCCAGCAGCCCCAAAAACATTCAGTACTTC
TRBV4-2	TRBD1	many	TRBJ2-7	CASSPDPGQTYEQYF	TGTGCCAGCAGCCCAGACCCGGGACAGACCTACGAGCAGTACTTC
TRBV18	-	few	TRBJ2-5	CASSKGTQETQYF	TGTGCCAGCTCAAAAGGCACACAAGAGACCCAGTACTTC
TRBV5-5	-	few	TRBJ2-3	CAGSLSGASDTQYF	TGTGCCGGCAGCTTGTCAGGGGCGTCAGATACGCAGTATTTT
TRBV5-5	TRBD2	-	TRBJ2-7	CASSLGTVAGSSYEQYF	TGTGCCAGCAGCTTGGGGACCGTAGCGGGTTCCTCCTACGAGCAGTACTTC
TRBV10-3	-	few	TRBJ2-7	CAVEGKSSYEQYF	TGTGCCGTGGAAGGGAAAAGCTCCTACGAGCAGTACTTC
TRBV7-2	TRBD1	many	TRBJ1-5	CASSFNRGILQPQHF	TGTGCCAGCAGCTTTAACAGGGGGATCCTTCAGCCCCAGCATTTT
TRBV24-1	-	-	TRBJ2-7	CATRDRRREQYF	TGTGCCACCAGGGACCGCCGTAGAGAGCAGTACTTC
TRBV12-3/TRBV12-4	-	many	TRBJ1-1	CASSARSGDSEAFF	TGTGCCAGCAGTGCCCGTTCCGGGGATTCTGAAGCTTTCTTT
TRBV5-6	-	-	TRBJ1-5	CASSLVPGDIFYSNQPQHF	TGTGCCAGCAGCTTGGTGCCGGGGGACATATTTTATAGCAATCAGCCCCAGCATTTT
TRBV10-3	-	-	TRBJ1-6	CAISEPLYNTYNSPLHF	TGTGCCATCAGTGAGCCGCTTTATAATACCTATAATTCACCCCTCCACTTT
TRBV30	-	many	TRBJ1-1	CAWSEQGYDEAFF	TGTGCCTGGAGTGAGCAGGGATACGATGAAGCTTTCTTT
TRBV20-1	-	many	TRBJ2-5	CSARQETQYF	TGCAGTGCTCGACAAGAGACCCAGTACTTC
TRBV9	-	-	TRBJ1-2	CASSPSSGSYGYTF	TGTGCCAGCAGCCCTTCATCAGGTAGCTATGGCTACACCTTC
TRBV19	-	-	TRBJ2-2	CASSIVPGNTGELFF	TGTGCCAGTAGTATAGTGCCAGGGAACACCGGGGAGCTGTTTTTT
TRBV20-1	-	few	TRBJ2-3	CSALTENTQYF	TGCAGTGCCCTGACAGAAAATACGCAGTATTTT
TRBV15	TRBD1	-	TRBJ1-5	CATSPGGQGDQPQHF	TGTGCCACCAGTCCAGGGGGACAGGGGGACCAGCCCCAGCATTTT
TRBV5-1	TRBD1	many	TRBJ2-1	CASSLGDRDPNEQFF	TGCGCCAGCAGCTTGGGGGACAGGGACCCCAATGAGCAGTTCTTC
TRBV12-3/TRBV12-4	-	few	TRBJ2-7	CASSLVARATYEQYF	TGTGCCAGCAGCCTAGTTGCCAGGGCCACCTACGAGCAGTACTTC
TRBV6-1	TRBD2	many	TRBJ2-1	CASGTSGGATYNEQFF	TGTGCCAGCGGGACTAGCGGGGGGGCCACCTACAATGAGCAGTTCTTC
TRBV7-6	TRBD2	-	TRBJ2-3	CASGKLAGGFTDTQYF	TGTGCCAGCGGAAAACTAGCGGGGGGTTTCACAGATACGCAGTATTTT
TRBV28	TRBD2	-	TRBJ2-3	CASSPGLAGSQVTQYF	TGTGCCAGCAGCCCAGGACTAGCGGGGAGTCAGGTTACGCAGTATTTT
TRBV5-8	-	many	TRBJ2-3	CASSLRQGGSTDTQYF	TGTGCCAGCAGCTTAAGGCAGGGTGGGAGCACAGATACGCAGTATTTT
TRBV6-5	-	few	TRBJ2-1	CASSYGYEQFF	TGTGCCAGCAGTTACGGGTATGAGCAGTTCTTC
TRBV28	-	many	TRBJ1-5	CASSLLHKGPQHF	TGTGCCAGCAGTTTACTCCACAAGGGGCCCCAGCATTTT
TRBV12-3/TRBV12-4	-	many	TRBJ2-5	CASSFSGGGKTQYF	TGTGCCAGCAGTTTCAGTGGAGGAGGAAAGACCCAGTACTTC
TRBV7-9	-	few	TRBJ1-2	CASSGFVAEGYTF	TGTGCCAGCAGCGGGTTTGTAGCGGAAGGCTACACCTTC
TRBV14	-	-	TRBJ2-6	CASSQAPGANVLTF	TGTGCCAGCAGCCAAGCCCCTGGGGCCAACGTCCTGACTTTC
TRBV11-2	TRBD1	many	TRBJ2-7	CASSPGTGRGDEQYF	TGTGCCAGCAGCCCGGGGACAGGGCGCGGGGACGAGCAGTACTTC
TRBV20-1	TRBD1	many	TRBJ1-1	CSARVEPGGKNTEAFF	TGCAGTGCTAGAGTAGAACCAGGGGGTAAGAACACTGAAGCTTTCTTT
TRBV5-1	TRBD1	-	TRBJ1-2	CASSPGQGADGYTF	TGCGCCAGCAGCCCCGGACAGGGGGCTGATGGCTACACCTTC